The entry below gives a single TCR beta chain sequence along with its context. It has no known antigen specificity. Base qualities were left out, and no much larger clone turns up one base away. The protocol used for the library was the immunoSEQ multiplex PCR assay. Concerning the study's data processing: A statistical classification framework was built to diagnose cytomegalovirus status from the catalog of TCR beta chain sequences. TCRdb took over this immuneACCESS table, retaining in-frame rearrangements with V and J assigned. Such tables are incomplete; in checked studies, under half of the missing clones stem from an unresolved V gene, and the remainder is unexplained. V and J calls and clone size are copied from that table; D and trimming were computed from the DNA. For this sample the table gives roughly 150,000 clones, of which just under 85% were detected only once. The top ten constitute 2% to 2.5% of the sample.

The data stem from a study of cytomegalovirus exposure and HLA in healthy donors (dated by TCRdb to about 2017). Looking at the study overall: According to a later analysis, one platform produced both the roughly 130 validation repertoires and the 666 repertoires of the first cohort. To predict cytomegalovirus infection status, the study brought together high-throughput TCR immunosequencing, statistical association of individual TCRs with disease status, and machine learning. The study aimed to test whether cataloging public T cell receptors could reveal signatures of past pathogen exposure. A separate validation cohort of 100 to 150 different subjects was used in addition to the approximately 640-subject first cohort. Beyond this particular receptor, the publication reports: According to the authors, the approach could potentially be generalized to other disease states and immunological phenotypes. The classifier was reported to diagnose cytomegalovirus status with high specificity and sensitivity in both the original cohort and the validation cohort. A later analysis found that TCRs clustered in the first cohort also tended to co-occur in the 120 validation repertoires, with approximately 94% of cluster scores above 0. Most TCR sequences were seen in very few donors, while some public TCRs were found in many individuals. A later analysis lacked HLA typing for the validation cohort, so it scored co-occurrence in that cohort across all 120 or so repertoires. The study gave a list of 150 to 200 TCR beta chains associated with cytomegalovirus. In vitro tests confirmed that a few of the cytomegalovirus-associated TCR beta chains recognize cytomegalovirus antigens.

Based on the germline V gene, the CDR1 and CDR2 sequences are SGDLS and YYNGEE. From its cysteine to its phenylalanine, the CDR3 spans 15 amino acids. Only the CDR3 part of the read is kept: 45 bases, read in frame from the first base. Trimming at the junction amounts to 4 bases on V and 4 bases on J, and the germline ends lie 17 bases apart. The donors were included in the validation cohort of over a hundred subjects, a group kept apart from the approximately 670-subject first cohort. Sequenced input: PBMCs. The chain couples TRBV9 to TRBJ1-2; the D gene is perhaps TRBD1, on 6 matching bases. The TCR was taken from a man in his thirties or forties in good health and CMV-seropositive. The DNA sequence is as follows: TGTGCCAGCAGCCAAGATAGGGGGTTAAGCTATGGCTACACCTTC. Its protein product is CASSQDRGLSYGYTF. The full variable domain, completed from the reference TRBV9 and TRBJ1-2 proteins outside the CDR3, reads DSGVTQTPKHLITATGQRVTLRCSPRSGDLSVYWYQQSLDQGLQFLIQYYNGEERAKGNILERFSAQQFPDLHSELNLSSLELGDSALYFCASSQDRGLSYGYTFGSGTRLTVV.